A selection of T cell receptor beta chains follows, all from one sample in a study of blood T cell repertoires in COVID-19. TCRdb's table, derived via immunoSEQ multiplex PCR, lists solely in-frame clones and lacks some. The sample lists more than 150,000 clones; roughly 87% were seen once. Sequenced material: PBMCs or T cells enriched from blood (not recorded which). The receptors were sampled from a woman aged 25 to 39 who had recovered from COVID-19. The CDR3 runs from the conserved cysteine through the conserved F or W. D genes are given only for firm matches. The size of a clone is reported for some rows only, either as once, few or many, or as a class for expanded clones.

TRBJ2-5,14,NA,NA,TRBV5-4,TGTGCCAGCAGCTTGGGCCTACAGGCGGAGACCCAGTACTTC,CASSLGLQAETQYF
TRBJ1-1,13,NA,NA,TRBV10-3,TGTGCCATCAGTGAATCCAGGAACACTGAAGCTTTCTTT,CAISESRNTEAFF
TRBJ1-2,15,NA,TRBD1,TRBV7-9,TGTGCCAGCAGCACTTCCAAGGGACAGCTTTATGGCTACACCTTC,CASSTSKGQLYGYTF
TRBJ1-2,12,NA,NA,TRBV10-3,TGTGCCATCAGTGGAAACAGGGACGGCTACACCTTC,CAISGNRDGYTF
TRBJ1-4,14,once,TRBD1,TRBV2,TGTGCCAGCAGTCTATGGGACAGCGCTGAAAAACTGTTTTTT,CASSLWDSAEKLFF
TRBJ2-5,16,NA,TRBD1,TRBV5-1,TGCGCCAGCAGCTTCGGACAGGGAGGTTTGGAAGAGACCCAGTACTTC,CASSFGQGGLEETQYF
TRBJ1-2,16,NA,TRBD1,TRBV4-1,TGCGCCAGCAGCTCTCCCAAGGACAGGGGAGGGGTTGGCTACACCTTC,CASSSPKDRGGVGYTF
TRBJ1-5,15,NA,TRBD1,TRBV9,TGTGCCAGCAGCCCGACCGGGACAGGGGGGGAGACCCAGCATTTT,CASSPTGTGGETQHF
TRBJ1-5,18,NA,TRBD1,TRBV4-3,TGCGCCAGCAGCCAAGACTATCTGACAGGGGGCGGCAATCAGCCCCAGCATTTT,CASSQDYLTGGGNQPQHF
TRBJ1-1,15,NA,NA,TRBV7-3,TGTGCCAGCAGCTTTGATTCGGGAAGGGGGACTGAAGCTTTCTTT,CASSFDSGRGTEAFF
TRBJ2-2,15,NA,NA,TRBV11-3,TGTGCCAGCAGCTTTCGGGGTCCGAACACCGGGGAGCTGTTTTTT,CASSFRGPNTGELFF
TRBJ2-7,15,NA,TRBD1,TRBV18,TGTGCCAGCTCACCATCCGGACAGGGGGCTTGGGAGCAGTACTTC,CASSPSGQGAWEQYF
TRBJ1-5,11,NA,NA,TRBV2,TGTGCCAGCAGTGATGGTCCGGGCCAGCATTTT,CASSDGPGQHF
TRBJ2-1,15,NA,TRBD2,TRBV4-3,TGCGCCAGCAGCCAAGAGGGAGCGGGGTACAATGAGCAGTTCTTC,CASSQEGAGYNEQFF
TRBJ1-3,15,NA,NA,TRBV11-3,TGTGCCAGCAGCTTAGGAGCAGGGGCTGGAAACACCATATATTTT,CASSLGAGAGNTIYF
TRBJ1-2,13,once,TRBD1,TRBV6-5,TGTGCCAGCAGTACCGGGACAGGGTATGGCTACACCTTC,CASSTGTGYGYTF
TRBJ1-2,13,once,TRBD1,TRBV6-2/TRBV6-3,TGTGCCAGCAGTGGGGACAGGGCTCACGGCTACACCTTC,CASSGDRAHGYTF
TRBJ2-6,16,NA,TRBD1,TRBV18,TGTGCCAGCTCACCATGGGACAGGGCTGGGGCCAACGTCCTGACTTTC,CASSPWDRAGANVLTF
TRBJ1-3,15,NA,TRBD1,TRBV7-9,TGTGCCAGCGGGGGACAGACGAGCTCTGGAAACACCATATATTTT,CASGGQTSSGNTIYF
TRBJ2-3,15,NA,TRBD2,TRBV27,TGTGCCAGCAGTCCCCGGACTAGTGCGTCAGATACGCAGTATTTT,CASSPRTSASDTQYF
TRBJ1-1,14,NA,NA,TRBV19,TGTGCCAGTAGGAGGAGAGCTTTGGGCACTGAAGCTTTCTTT,CASRRRALGTEAFF
TRBJ2-7,14,NA,TRBD1,TRBV5-6,TGTGCCAGCAGCTATGGGACAGGCCTCTACGAGCAGTACTTC,CASSYGTGLYEQYF
TRBJ1-6,15,once,NA,TRBV27,TGTGCCAGCAGTTTAGGCCAGGGGCTTGGTTCACCCCTCCACTTT,CASSLGQGLGSPLHF
TRBJ1-1,14,NA,NA,TRBV7-9,TGTGCCAGCAGCTTAGGAGAGGGGGAATGGAAAGCTTTCTTT,CASSLGEGEWKAFF
TRBJ2-7,15,NA,NA,TRBV25-1,TGTGCCAGTGCCTATAGAGGAGCCACTCCCTACGAGCAGTACTTC,CASAYRGATPYEQYF
TRBJ1-2,14,NA,TRBD1,TRBV19,TGTGCCAGTAGTGCACGGGACAGGGCTTATGGCTACACCTTC,CASSARDRAYGYTF
TRBJ1-2,14,NA,NA,TRBV21-1,TGTGCCAGCAGGGAGGACAGGGACCACTATGGCTACACCTTC,CASREDRDHYGYTF
TRBJ1-1,16,NA,NA,TRBV5-1,TGCGCCAGCAGCTTGGCCACTACAGGGATGAACACTGAAGCTTTCTTT,CASSLATTGMNTEAFF
TRBJ1-2,12,NA,NA,TRBV28,TGTGCCAGTTACTATGACCAACCGGGCTACACCTTC,CASYYDQPGYTF
TRBJ2-5,14,NA,NA,TRBV2,TGTGCCAGCAGTGAACGGTTAAAGTGGGAGACCCAGTACTTC,CASSERLKWETQYF
TRBJ1-4,16,NA,TRBD1,TRBV6-6,TGTGCCAGCAGTCCATGGGGGACAGGGGCCGCCGAAAAACTGTTTTTT,CASSPWGTGAAEKLFF
TRBJ1-5,15,once,TRBD1,TRBV19,TGTGCCAGTAGTATTCGGACAGGGATGGGTCAGCCCCAGCATTTT,CASSIRTGMGQPQHF
TRBJ2-3,14,NA,TRBD2,TRBV19,TGTGCCAGTAGTATAGGGGAGGGCGCAGATACGCAGTATTTT,CASSIGEGADTQYF
TRBJ2-7,14,NA,NA,TRBV25-1,TGTGCCAGCAGTGAACTTCACAGGGCCTACGAGCAGTACTTC,CASSELHRAYEQYF
TRBJ2-6,16,NA,NA,TRBV5-1,TGCGCCAGCTCGGGGGGCTTAACTTCTGGGGCCAACGTCCTGACTTTC,CASSGGLTSGANVLTF
TRBJ1-6,12,NA,NA,TRBV27,TGTGCCAGCAGTGGGCAGCTCGCGCCCCTCCACTTT,CASSGQLAPLHF
TRBJ2-2,14,NA,NA,TRBV7-3,TGTGCCAGCAGCTTAGGGACTAACACCGGGGAGCTGTTTTTT,CASSLGTNTGELFF
TRBJ1-4,13,NA,NA,TRBV10-3,TGTGCCATCAGTGAGAGGGGCGGCGAAAAACTGTTTTTT,CAISERGGEKLFF
TRBJ2-5,15,NA,TRBD2,TRBV11-3,TGTGCCAGCAGCTTAGGGCTAGCGGGAGAAGAGACCCAGTACTTC,CASSLGLAGEETQYF
TRBJ1-2,15,NA,NA,TRBV19,TGTGCCAGTAGTCTAAGTAGGACAGATTCATATGGCTACACCTTC,CASSLSRTDSYGYTF
TRBJ2-6,17,NA,NA,TRBV4-3,TGCGCCAGCAGCCAAGAAGGGACAAACTCTGGGGCCAACGTCCTGACTTTC,CASSQEGTNSGANVLTF
TRBJ2-7,15,NA,TRBD2,TRBV6-5,TGTGCCAGCAGTTACTCCCTAGCGGTAAACTACGAGCAGTACTTC,CASSYSLAVNYEQYF
TRBJ2-5,15,NA,NA,TRBV20-1,TGCAGTGCTAGTCGGCCAGGGATAGTCGGGGAGACCCAGTACTTC,CSASRPGIVGETQYF
TRBJ2-2,15,NA,TRBD2,TRBV9,TGTGCCAGCAGCGTAGGCGGGGGGGCCACCGGGGAGCTGTTTTTT,CASSVGGGATGELFF
TRBJ1-1,14,NA,TRBD1,TRBV5-1,TGCGCCAGCAGCCAGGGACAGGGCTACACTGAAGCTTTCTTT,CASSQGQGYTEAFF
TRBJ1-1,13,NA,NA,TRBV11-2,TGTGCCAGCAGCTGGGGGGGGACGACTGAAGCTTTCTTT,CASSWGGTTEAFF
TRBJ2-3,20,NA,TRBD2,TRBV9,TGTGCCAGCAGCCCCCGTGGACTAGCGGGAGAGGCCGGTAGCACAGATACGCAGTATTTT,CASSPRGLAGEAGSTDTQYF
TRBJ1-1,18,NA,TRBD1,TRBV7-3,TGTGCCAGCAGCTTGGGGCGACAGGGGTCGAACCCGAACACTGAAGCTTTCTTT,CASSLGRQGSNPNTEAFF
TRBJ1-2,15,NA,NA,TRBV4-2,TGTGCCAGCAGCCAAAAGAGGGAGACAACGTATGGCTACACCTTC,CASSQKRETTYGYTF
TRBJ1-6,14,once,NA,TRBV7-9,TGTGCCAGCAGCTTCCAGGGATATAATTCACCCCTCCACTTT,CASSFQGYNSPLHF
TRBJ2-2,13,NA,TRBD1,TRBV9,TGTGCCAGCAGAACAGGGGGTACCGGGGAGCTGTTTTTT,CASRTGGTGELFF
TRBJ2-1,15,few,NA,TRBV5-1,TGCGCCAGCTACGAGGGCGGTCTTTCCTACAATGAGCAGTTCTTC,CASYEGGLSYNEQFF
TRBJ2-2,15,NA,NA,TRBV7-2,TGTGCCAGCAGCTTAGTAGTCGGGAACACCGGGGAGCTGTTTTTT,CASSLVVGNTGELFF
TRBJ1-4,15,NA,NA,TRBV28,TGTGCCAGCAGTCCCCCAGGGGCCAGAAATGAAAAACTGTTTTTT,CASSPPGARNEKLFF
TRBJ1-1,15,NA,TRBD1,TRBV27,TGTGCCAGCAGTCCCCGACAGGGGATGAACACTGAAGCTTTCTTT,CASSPRQGMNTEAFF
TRBJ1-1,14,NA,NA,TRBV9,TGTGCCAGCAAGAGGGATAATAGGAACACTGAAGCTTTCTTT,CASKRDNRNTEAFF
TRBJ1-1,16,few,TRBD1,TRBV19,TGTGCCAGTAGTATAGTAGGACAGGCCACCGGCACTGAAGCTTTCTTT,CASSIVGQATGTEAFF
TRBJ2-1,16,NA,TRBD2,TRBV4-1,TGCGCCAGCAGCCACTCCGGGACTAGCGGATCCCTGGAGCAGTTCTTC,CASSHSGTSGSLEQFF
TRBJ1-2,13,NA,TRBD1,TRBV7-2,TGTGCCAGCAGCTGGGACAGGGGGATAAGCTACACCTTC,CASSWDRGISYTF